Sequencing of this TCR beta chain was carried out in a study of T cells in tuberculosis. Sequenced by immunoSEQ multiplex PCR; TCRdb stores in-frame clones only, minus some. The sample lists about 88,000 clones; roughly 88% were seen once. Thawed, overnight-rested PBMC were stained with GMM-loaded CD1B tetramer, viability dye and anti-CD3, then sorted. The CD1B tetramers carried C32 glucose monomycolate purified from Rhodococcus equi. This TCR came from an adult woman with latent tuberculosis. The sample taken for sequencing was CD1b-GMM tetramer-negative cells sorted from PBMCs.

CDR3 region: CASSQDLQGWYEQFF. Written as DNA, the CDR3 is TGTGCCAGCAGCCAAGATCTGCAGGGGTGGTATGAGCAGTTCTTC. The V call is TRBV14, the J call TRBJ2-1; D may be TRBD1 (6 bases). The germline V gene has CDR1 SGHDN and CDR2 FVKESK. V was clipped by 0 bases and J by 8 bases, with 14 bases between them. This CDR3 is 15 amino acids long.